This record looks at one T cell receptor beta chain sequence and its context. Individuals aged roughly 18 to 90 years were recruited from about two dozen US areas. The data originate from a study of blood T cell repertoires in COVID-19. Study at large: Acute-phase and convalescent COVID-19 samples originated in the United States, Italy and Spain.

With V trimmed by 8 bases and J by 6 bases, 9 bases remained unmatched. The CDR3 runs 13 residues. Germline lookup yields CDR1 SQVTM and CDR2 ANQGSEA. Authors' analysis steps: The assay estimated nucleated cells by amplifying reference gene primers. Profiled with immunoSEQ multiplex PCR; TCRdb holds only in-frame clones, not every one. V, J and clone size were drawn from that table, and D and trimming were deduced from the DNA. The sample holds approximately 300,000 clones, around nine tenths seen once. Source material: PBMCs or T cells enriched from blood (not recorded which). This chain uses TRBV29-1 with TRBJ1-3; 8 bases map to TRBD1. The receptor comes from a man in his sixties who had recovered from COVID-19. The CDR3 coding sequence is TGCAGCTCCACCGGGACAGGAGAAAACACCATATATTTT. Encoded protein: CSSTGTGENTIYF. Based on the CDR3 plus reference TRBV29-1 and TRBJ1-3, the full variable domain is SAVISQKPSRDICQRGTSLTIQCQVDSQVTMMFWYRQQPGQSLTLIATANQGSEATYESGFVIDKFPISRPNLTFSTLTVSNMSPEDSSIYLCSSTGTGENTIYFGEGSWLTVV.